The entry below describes one T cell receptor (beta chain). Trimming took off 0 bases at V and 5 bases at J, with 11 bases between the two ends. This CDR3 spans 14 amino acids. Germline V lookup: CDR1 SGHVS, CDR2 FNYEAQ. The sample comes from a study of shared T cell receptors in the human thymus. The method was immunoSEQ multiplex PCR; TCRdb's version includes in-frame clones alone and lacks a portion of them. The sample contains hundreds of thousands of clones, 75% to 80% of which appear only once. This sample also appeared in a second study, on human thymus T cells.

This receptor was taken from a boy younger than two with a congenital heart defect. This rearrangement joins TRBV7-6 to TRBJ2-7; a weak D match, TRBD2 (5 bases). Sequencing was carried out using thymocytes. The CDR3 loop is CASSLATSSHEQYF. The CDR3 nucleotides read TGTGCCAGCAGCTTAGCCACTAGTTCCCACGAGCAGTACTTC.